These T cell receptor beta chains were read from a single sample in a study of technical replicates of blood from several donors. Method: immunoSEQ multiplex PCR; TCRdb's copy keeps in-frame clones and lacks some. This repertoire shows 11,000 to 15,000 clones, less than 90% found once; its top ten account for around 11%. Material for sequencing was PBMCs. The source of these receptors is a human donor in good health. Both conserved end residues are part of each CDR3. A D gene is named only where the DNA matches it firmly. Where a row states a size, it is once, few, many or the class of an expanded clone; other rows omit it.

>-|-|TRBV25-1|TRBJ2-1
CASSTGGGASSYNEQFF
TGTGCCAGCAGTACTGGAGGCGGGGCAAGCTCCTACAATGAGCAGTTCTTC
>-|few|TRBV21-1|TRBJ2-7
CASSKATRTFF
TGTGCCAGCAGCAAAGCAACAAGGACATTCTTC
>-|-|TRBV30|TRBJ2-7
CAWSEPWRNYEQYF
TGTGCCTGGAGTGAGCCGTGGCGGAACTACGAGCAGTACTTC
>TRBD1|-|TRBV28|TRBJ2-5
CASSLRDRGLETQYF
TGTGCCAGCAGCCTCCGGGACAGGGGGCTAGAGACCCAGTACTTC
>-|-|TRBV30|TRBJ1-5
CAWDHGGYSNQPQHF
TGTGCCTGGGATCACGGGGGGTATAGCAATCAGCCCCAGCATTTT
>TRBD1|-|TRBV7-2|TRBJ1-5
CASSFGTGGQPQHF
TGTGCCAGCAGCTTCGGGACAGGAGGTCAGCCCCAGCATTTT
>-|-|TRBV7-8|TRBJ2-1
CASSLTRLVVHNEQFF
TGTGCCAGCAGCTTAACCCGACTAGTTGTCCACAATGAGCAGTTCTTC
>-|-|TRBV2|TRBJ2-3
CANSAIEGTDTQYF
TGTGCCAACTCGGCAATCGAGGGCACAGATACGCAGTATTTT
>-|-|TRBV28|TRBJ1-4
CASSLPALREKLFF
TGTGCCAGCAGTTTACCCGCGTTGAGGGAAAAACTGTTTTTT
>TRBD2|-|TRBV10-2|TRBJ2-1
CASSELAGGSYNEQFF
TGCGCCAGCAGTGAGCTAGCGGGAGGGTCCTACAATGAGCAGTTCTTC
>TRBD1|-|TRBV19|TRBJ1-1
CASSIETTGHRTEAFF
TGTGCCAGTAGTATAGAGACGACAGGGCACCGGACTGAAGCTTTCTTT
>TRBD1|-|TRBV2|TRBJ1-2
CASKAGGQGYTF
TGTGCCAGCAAAGCAGGGGGCCAGGGCTACACCTTC
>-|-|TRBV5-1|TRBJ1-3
CASSLAGDSGNTIYF
TGCGCCAGCAGCTTGGCCGGAGACTCTGGAAACACCATATATTTT
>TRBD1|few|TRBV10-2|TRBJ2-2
CASTGQGAGELFF
TGCGCCAGCACCGGACAGGGGGCCGGGGAGCTGTTTTTT
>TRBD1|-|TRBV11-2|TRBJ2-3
CASSLGKGQGKSTDTQYF
TGTGCCAGCAGCTTAGGGAAGGGACAGGGTAAGAGCACAGATACGCAGTATTTT
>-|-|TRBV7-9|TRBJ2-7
CASSLASAPYEQYF
TGTGCCAGCAGCTTGGCTAGCGCACCCTACGAGCAGTACTTC
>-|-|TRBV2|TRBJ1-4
CASSEARETVMFF
TGTGCCAGCAGTGAAGCGAGGGAAACAGTAATGTTTTTT
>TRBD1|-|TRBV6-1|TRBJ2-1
CASSDRQGRGWEQFF
TGTGCCAGCAGTGATAGACAGGGCAGGGGTTGGGAGCAGTTCTTC
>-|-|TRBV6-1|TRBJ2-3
CASSVIPRAGSTDTQYF
TGTGCCAGCAGTGTAATCCCTAGGGCGGGAAGCACAGATACGCAGTATTTT
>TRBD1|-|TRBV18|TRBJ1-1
CASSLFPGQSTGDTEAFF
TGTGCCAGCTCACTATTTCCGGGACAGAGCACGGGGGACACTGAAGCTTTCTTT
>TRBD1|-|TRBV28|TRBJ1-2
CASRITGQGVGGYTF
TGTGCCAGCAGAATTACGGGACAGGGGGTAGGTGGCTACACCTTC
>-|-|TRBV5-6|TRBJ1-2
CASSLGLFMTGYTF
TGTGCCAGCAGCTTGGGACTTTTCATGACTGGCTACACCTTC
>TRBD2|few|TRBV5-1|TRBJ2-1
CASQAAGEGYNEQFF
TGCGCCAGCCAAGCGGCGGGAGAAGGCTACAATGAGCAGTTCTTC
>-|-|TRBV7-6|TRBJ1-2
CASSPRQSANYGYTF
TGTGCCAGCAGCCCTCGACAGTCTGCTAACTATGGCTACACCTTC
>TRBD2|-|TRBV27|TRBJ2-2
CASSWGLAVTGELFF
TGTGCCAGCAGTTGGGGACTAGCGGTCACCGGGGAGCTGTTTTTT
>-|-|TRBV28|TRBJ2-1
CASSLQGAGEQFF
TGTGCCAGCAGTTTACAGGGTGCCGGTGAGCAGTTCTTC
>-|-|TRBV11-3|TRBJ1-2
CASSSGGTGSDYGYTF
TGTGCCAGCAGCTCCGGCGGCACAGGGTCGGACTATGGCTACACCTTC
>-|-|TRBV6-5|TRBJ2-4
CASSSSSVVSIQYF
TGTGCCAGCAGTTCATCCTCGGTGGTTAGCATTCAGTACTTC
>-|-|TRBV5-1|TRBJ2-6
CASSLQNSGANVLTF
TGCGCCAGCAGCCTCCAGAACTCTGGGGCCAACGTCCTGACTTTC
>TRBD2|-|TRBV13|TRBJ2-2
CASSLGGRGDWRTTGELFF
TGTGCCAGCAGCTTAGGGGGCCGGGGGGACTGGCGAACGACCGGGGAGCTGTTTTTT
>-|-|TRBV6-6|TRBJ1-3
CASSWRPRKGNTIYF
TGTGCCAGCAGTTGGCGACCGAGGAAAGGAAACACCATATATTTT
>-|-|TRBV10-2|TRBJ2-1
CASSPGVSYNEQFF
TGCGCCAGCAGTCCGGGAGTATCCTACAATGAGCAGTTCTTC
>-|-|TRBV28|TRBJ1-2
CASSFSDYGYTF
TGTGCCAGCAGTTTTTCAGACTATGGCTACACCTTC